This TCR beta chain emerged from a study of blood T cell repertoires in COVID-19. On the study more broadly: Spain, Italy and the United States supplied samples that represented acute and convalescent COVID-19. Nucleic acid was either cDNA or gDNA, and it came from T cells, B-cell-depleted T cells, or PBMCs.

This CDR3 contains 16 residues. Germline CDR1 reads SGDLS; CDR2 reads YYNGEE. Losses at the gene ends were 0 bases for V and 6 bases for J; bases not matched to a gene: 7. As handled by the study authors: Researchers report that nucleated cell counts were estimated from reference gene primer amplification. The protocol was immunoSEQ multiplex PCR, while the TCRdb copy is restricted to in-frame clones and leaves out a portion. D and trimming come from the DNA, and the V and J calls and clone size come from that table. Of tens of thousands of clones listed, over 75% were seen once; the top ten hold 3.8%.

The receptor was derived from a man aged 55 to 70 with acute or convalescent COVID-19. The material sequenced was peripheral blood. The chain combines TRBV9 with TRBJ2-3; 10 bases align to TRBD2. The CDR3 DNA reads TGTGCCAGCAGCGTAGGAACTAGCGGGGAATGGGATACGCAGTATTTT. It yields the protein CASSVGTSGEWDTQYF.